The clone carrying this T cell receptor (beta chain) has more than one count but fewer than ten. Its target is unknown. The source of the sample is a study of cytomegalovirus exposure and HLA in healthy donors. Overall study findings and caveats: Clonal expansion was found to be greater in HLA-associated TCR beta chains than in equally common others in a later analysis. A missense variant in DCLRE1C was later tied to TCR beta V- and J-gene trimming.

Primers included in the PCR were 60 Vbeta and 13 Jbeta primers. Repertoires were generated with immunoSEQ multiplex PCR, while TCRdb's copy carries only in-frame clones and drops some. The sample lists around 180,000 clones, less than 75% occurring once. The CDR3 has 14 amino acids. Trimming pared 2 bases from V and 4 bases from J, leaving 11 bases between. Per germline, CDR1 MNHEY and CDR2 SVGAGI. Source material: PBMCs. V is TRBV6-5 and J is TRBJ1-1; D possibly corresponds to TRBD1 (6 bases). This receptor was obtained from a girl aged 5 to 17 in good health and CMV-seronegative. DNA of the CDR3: TGTGCCAGCAGTTACGAGGGGGAGAGCACTGAAGCTTTCTTT. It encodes CASSYEGESTEAFF.